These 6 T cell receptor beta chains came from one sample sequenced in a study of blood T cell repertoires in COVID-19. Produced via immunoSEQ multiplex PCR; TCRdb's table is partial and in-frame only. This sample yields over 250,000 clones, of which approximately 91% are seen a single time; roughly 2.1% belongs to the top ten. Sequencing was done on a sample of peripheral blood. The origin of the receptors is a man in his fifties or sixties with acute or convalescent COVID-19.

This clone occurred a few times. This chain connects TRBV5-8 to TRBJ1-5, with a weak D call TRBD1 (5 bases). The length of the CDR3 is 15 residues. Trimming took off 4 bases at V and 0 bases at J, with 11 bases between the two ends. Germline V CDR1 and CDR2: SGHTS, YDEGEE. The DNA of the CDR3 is TGTGCCAGCAGCCCCCAGGGATATAGCAATCAGCCCCAGCATTTT. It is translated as CASSPQGYSNQPQHF. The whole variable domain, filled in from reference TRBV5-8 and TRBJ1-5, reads EAGVTQSPTHLIKTRGQQATLRCSPISGHTSVYWYQQALGLGLQFLLWYDEGEERNRGNFPPRFSGRQFPNYSSELNVNALELEDSALYLCASSPQGYSNQPQHFGDGTRLSIL.

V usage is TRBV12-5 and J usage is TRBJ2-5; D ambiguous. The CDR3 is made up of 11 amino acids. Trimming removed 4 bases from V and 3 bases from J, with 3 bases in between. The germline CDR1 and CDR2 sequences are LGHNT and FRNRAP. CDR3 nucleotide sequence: TGTGCTAGTGGTTCGGAAGAGACCCAGTACTTC. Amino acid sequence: CASGSEETQYF.

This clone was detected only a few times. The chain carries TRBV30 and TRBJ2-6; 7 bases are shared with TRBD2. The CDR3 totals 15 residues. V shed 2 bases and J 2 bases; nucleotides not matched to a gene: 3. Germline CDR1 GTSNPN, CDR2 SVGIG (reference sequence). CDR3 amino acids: CAWSPGRAGANVLTF. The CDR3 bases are TGTGCCTGGAGTCCAGGGAGGGCTGGGGCCAACGTCCTGACTTTC.

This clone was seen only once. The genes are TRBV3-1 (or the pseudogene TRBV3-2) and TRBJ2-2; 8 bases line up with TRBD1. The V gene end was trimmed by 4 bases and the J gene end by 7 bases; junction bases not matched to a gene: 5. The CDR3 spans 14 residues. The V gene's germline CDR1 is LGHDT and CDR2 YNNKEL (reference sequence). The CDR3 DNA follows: TGTGCCAGCAGCCCCCAGGGGGCAAGCGGGGAGCTGTTTTTT. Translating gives CASSPQGASGELFF.

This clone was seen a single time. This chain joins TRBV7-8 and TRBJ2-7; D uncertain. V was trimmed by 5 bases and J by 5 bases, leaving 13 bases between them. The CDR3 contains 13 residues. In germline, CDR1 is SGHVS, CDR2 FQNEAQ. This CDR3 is CASSRPTADEQYF. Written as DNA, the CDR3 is TGTGCCAGCAGCCGCCCGACTGCTGACGAGCAGTACTTC.

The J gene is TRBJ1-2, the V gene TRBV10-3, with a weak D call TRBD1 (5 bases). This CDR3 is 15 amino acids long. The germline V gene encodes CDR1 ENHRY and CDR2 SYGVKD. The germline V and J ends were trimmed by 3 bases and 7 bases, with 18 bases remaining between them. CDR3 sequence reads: CAISEGQGSLRGYTF. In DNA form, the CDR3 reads TGTGCCATCAGTGAAGGGCAGGGAAGTCTCCGTGGCTACACCTTC.